Below are 14 T cell receptor beta chains sequenced from a single sample in a study of T cells in Graves' hyperthyroidism and ophthalmopathy. From RNA transcripts, TCR beta CDR3 regions were amplified. The HTBI primer set was used in a first-round RT-PCR of the TCR CDR3. One entry per CDR3 protein, called by TCRdb with MiXCR from the multiplex PCR reads. The sample carries fewer than 600,000 distinct CDR3 sequences, approximately 14% recorded once. Sequencing was carried out using blood. These receptors were obtained from a woman aged 18-35 years with Graves' hyperthyroidism.

In its sample, this clonotype was seen many times. The CDR3 bases are TGTGCCAGCAGTGAGACTAGCGGACTCCCCTACAATGAGCAGTTCTTC. The encoded protein is CASSETSGLPYNEQFF. The rearrangement uses TRBV2 and TRBJ2-1, with TRBD2 matching 9 bases. This CDR3 contains 16 residues. The V and J ends lost 3 bases and 2 bases, in that order; junction bases with no gene match: 5. The V gene's germline CDR1 is SNHLY and CDR2 FYNNEI.

This clonotype has ten or more counts. The rearrangement uses TRBV5-1 and TRBJ1-2, with 7 nucleotides matching TRBD1. This CDR3 spans 15 amino acids. V shed 0 bases and J 3 bases; nucleotides not matched to a gene: 5. Germline CDR1 SGHRS, CDR2 YFSETQ. In DNA form, the CDR3 reads TGCGCCAGCAGCTTGGAACCCGGACAGGACTATGGCTACACCTTC. This encodes CASSLEPGQDYGYTF.

This sequence joins TRBV6-1 and TRBJ1-1; perhaps TRBD1 as D (5 bases). V lost 5 bases to trimming and J lost 6 bases, with 10 bases between them. The CDR3 is made up of 12 amino acids. Germline CDR1 and CDR2: MNHNS and SASEGT. CDR3 in DNA: TGTGCCAGCAGTCCTGAAGGGGCTGAAGCTTTCTTT. It translates to CASSPEGAEAFF.

This clonotype was detected many times. This chain connects TRBV6-1 to TRBJ1-1; D is possibly TRBD1 (5 bases). This CDR3 spans 14 amino acids. Trimming removed 6 bases at V and 3 bases at J, with 14 bases between. Germline CDR1 is MNHNS and CDR2 is SASEGT. In DNA form, the CDR3 reads TGTGCCAGCAGAGCGGGGGAGTTTTACACTGAAGCTTTCTTT. Residues: CASRAGEFYTEAFF.

The genes are TRBV20-1 and TRBJ2-7, with 12 bases lining up with TRBD2. The germline gives CDR1 DFQATT, CDR2 SNEGSKA (reference sequence). The ends lost 2 bases at V and 4 bases at J; junction bases unmatched: 6. The CDR3 has 15 residues. This CDR3 reads CSARPLAGGFYEQYV. CDR3 in DNA: TGCAGTGCTAGACCACTAGCGGGAGGTTTTTACGAGCAGTACGTC.

Ten or more counts support this clonotype. The genes are TRBV11-3 and TRBJ2-3; TRBD2 is a possible D gene (5 bases). Germline lookup yields CDR1 SGHNT and CDR2 YENEEA. V was trimmed by 1 base and J by 4 bases, leaving 9 bases between them. The CDR3 has 14 amino acids. In DNA form, the CDR3 reads TGTGCCAGCAGCTTAGCCCGGGGAGCAGATACGCAGTATTTT. Its translation is CASSLARGADTQYF.

Ten or more counts support this clonotype. The chain recombines TRBV29-1 with TRBJ2-7; possibly TRBD2 for D (7 bases). V gave up 7 bases and J gave up 2 bases, with 18 bases separating them. Germline values: CDR1 SQVTM, CDR2 ANQGSEA. CDR3 length: 14 amino acids. CDR3 in DNA: TGCAGCGCCGCTAGGAGGGGGGGTACCTACGAGCAGTACTTC. Translation gives CSAARRGGTYEQYF.

The chain links TRBV28 to TRBJ2-3; D is unclear. This CDR3 has 14 residues. The germline V gene encodes CDR1 MDHEN and CDR2 SYDVKM. V was trimmed by 3 bases and J by 5 bases, leaving 12 bases between them. The CDR3 loop is CASSFRLGRDTQYF. CDR3 nucleotide sequence: TGTGCCAGCAGTTTTCGCCTGGGCAGAGATACGCAGTATTTT.

The chain is built from TRBV18 and TRBJ2-1; D is unclear. The CDR3 is 17 amino acids. V gave up 1 base and J gave up 8 bases, with 21 bases separating them. CDR1 is KGHSH, CDR2 LQKENI, per germline. CDR3 DNA: TGTGCCAGCTCACCACTTAGAGGTATCGTCCCTTTAGATGAGCAGTTCTTC. Translation gives CASSPLRGIVPLDEQFF.

This clonotype was seen a single time. Possible read error: a much larger clone is one base away. The rearrangement joins TRBV19 to TRBJ2-7, with 10 positions matching TRBD1. Germline CDR1 LNHDA, CDR2 SQIVND (reference sequence). CDR3 length: 13 residues. CDR3 residues: CATSIGQGGEQYF. For the CDR3, the DNA is TGTGCCACTAGTATCGGACAGGGGGGCGAGCAGTACTTC.

This clonotype came up many times. V usage is TRBV11-1 and J usage is TRBJ2-7; TRBD1 matches 7 bases. The CDR3 is 15 residues long. From germline, CDR1 is SGHAT and CDR2 FQDESV (reference sequence). Trimming cost V 3 bases and J 2 bases; bases outside gene matches: 7. The CDR3 DNA reads TGTGCCAGCAGCTTTGGGACAGCCCTAACCTACGAGCAGTACTTC. Its translation is CASSFGTALTYEQYF. Looking up the rest from reference TRBV11-1 and TRBJ2-7 gives the full variable domain: EAEVAQSPRYKITEKSQAVAFWCDPISGHATLYWYRQILGQGPELLVQFQDESVVDDSQLPKDRFSAERLKGVDSTLKIQPAELGDSAMYLCASSFGTALTYEQYFGPGTRLTVT.

At least ten counts were recorded for this clonotype. The rearrangement links TRBV11-3 to TRBJ1-1, with 7 nucleotides matching TRBD1. Germline trimming cut 5 bases from V and 3 bases from J; bases unmatched to any gene: 6. This CDR3 contains 14 residues. From germline, CDR1 is SGHNT and CDR2 YENEEA. The chain's CDR3 is CASSGTAGDTEAFF. The CDR3 DNA is TGTGCCAGCAGCGGGACAGCTGGAGACACTGAAGCTTTCTTT.

This clonotype was found many times. V and J are TRBV20-1 and TRBJ2-7; TRBD1 agrees at 11 bases. The CDR3 runs 13 residues. V was pared by 4 bases and J by 4 bases, with 3 bases of the junction left unmatched. The V gene's germline CDR1 is DFQATT and CDR2 SNEGSKA (reference sequence). The CDR3 DNA reads TGCAGTGCTACGGGACAGGGGGGATACGAGCAGTACTTC. It codes for CSATGQGGYEQYF.

This clonotype has at least ten counts. The V and J genes are TRBV11-2 and TRBJ1-2, with 8 bases lining up with TRBD1. The CDR3 is made up of 14 amino acids. In germline, CDR1 is SGHAT, CDR2 FQNNGV. The V and J ends lost 2 bases and 3 bases, in that order; junction bases with no gene match: 2. CDR3 DNA: TGTGCCAGCAGCTTATCAGGGGGCGACTATGGCTACACCTTC. This sequence encodes CASSLSGGDYGYTF.